Following are 10 T cell receptor beta chains from one sample sequenced in a study of cytomegalovirus exposure and HLA in healthy donors. Primers included in the PCR were 60 Vbeta and 13 Jbeta primers. Libraries were prepared by immunoSEQ multiplex PCR; TCRdb keeps only in-frame clonotypes and omits some of them. The sample has 130,000 or so clones; around 80% are singletons. The sequencing sample was made of PBMCs. These TCRs come from a man aged 25 to 40 in good health and CMV-seronegative.

CDR3 loop: CASSYPSEQGEETQYF. The CDR3 nucleotides are TGTGCCAGCAGTTACCCGAGTGAACAGGGTGAAGAGACCCAGTACTTC. This chain connects TRBV6-6 to TRBJ2-5, with a possible D match to TRBD1 (6 bases). The CDR3 runs to 16 residues. V lost 2 bases to trimming and J lost 3 bases, with 16 bases between them. CDR1 is MNHNY and CDR2 is SVGAGI in the germline V gene (reference sequence).

The chain employs TRBV18 and TRBJ2-7; no firm D call. V lost 5 bases and J lost 6, with 14 bases in between. The CDR3 length is 13 residues. CDR1 KGHSH and CDR2 LQKENI come from the germline V gene. Here the CDR3 DNA reads TGTGCCAGCTCAGGAACCCCGTTAGCCGAGCAGTACTTC. It is translated as CASSGTPLAEQYF.

The count of this clone is one. The rearrangement links TRBV4-2 to TRBJ2-3, with D uncertain. Germline loops: CDR1 LGHNA, CDR2 YNFKEQ. The CDR3 is 12 residues long. The germline V and J ends were trimmed by 4 bases and 0 bases, with 2 bases remaining between them. DNA for the CDR3: TGTGCCAGCAGCCTAAGCACAGATACGCAGTATTTT. It encodes CASSLSTDTQYF.

The chain uses TRBV7-2 and TRBJ2-3; no clear D gene. CDR3 length: 13 residues. V gave up 6 bases and J gave up 1 base, with 8 bases separating them. Germline assignment: CDR1 SGHTA and CDR2 FQGNSA. This CDR3 reads CASRNSRTDTQYF. CDR3 nucleotide sequence: TGTGCCAGCAGAAACAGCCGCACAGATACGCAGTATTTT.

The J gene is TRBJ2-7, the V gene TRBV27; tentative D call: TRBD2 (6 bases). Trimming cost V 5 bases and J 9 bases, with 23 bases left between them. Germline V gene data show CDR1 as MNHEY and CDR2 as SMNVEV (reference sequence). CDR3 length equals 15 residues. The CDR3: CASSPRDSSGMGQYF. In DNA, the CDR3 is TGTGCCAGCAGTCCTCGGGACTCCTCCGGGATGGGGCAGTACTTC.

This chain links TRBV28 with TRBJ1-6, with 9 bases aligning to TRBD1. This CDR3 is 13 amino acids long. The V segment lost 5 bases and the J segment 9 bases; nucleotides outside the gene matches: 2. CDR1 and CDR2 (germline): MDHEN, SYDVKM. The CDR3 reads CASSTGGGSPLHF. CDR3 sequence (DNA): TGTGCCAGCAGTACAGGGGGCGGTTCACCCCTCCACTTT.

The chain couples TRBV11-3 to TRBJ2-2; D call uncertain. Germline CDR1 SGHNT, CDR2 YENEEA. The V gene lost 1 base and the J gene lost 1 base, with 7 bases spanning the gap. This CDR3 region has 15 residues. The CDR3 DNA follows: TGTGCCAGCAGCTTAGGAGCCGGGAACACCGGGGAGCTGTTTTTT. It is translated as CASSLGAGNTGELFF.

This rearrangement joins TRBV6-5 to TRBJ2-7, with 9 bases lining up with TRBD1. V was clipped by 2 bases and J by 6 bases; unmatched bases: 11. Germline lookup yields CDR1 MNHEY and CDR2 SVGAGI. This CDR3 has 16 residues. The CDR3 sequence is CASSYRWTGVVGEQYF. CDR3 in DNA: TGTGCCAGCAGTTACCGCTGGACAGGGGTAGTGGGCGAGCAGTACTTC.

Regarding this clone: Different DNA sequences within this sample yield the same CDR3. The gene calls are TRBV15 and TRBJ1-5; D possibly corresponds to TRBD1 (5 bases). The CDR3 has 15 amino acids. V lost 1 base, J lost 6 bases, and 13 bases lay in between. In germline, CDR1 is LNHNV, CDR2 YYDKDF (reference sequence). The DNA of the CDR3 is TGTGCCACCAGCAGAGCGGGGGGTGGGAGTCAGCCCCAGCATTTT. Amino acids: CATSRAGGGSQPQHF.

DNA of the CDR3: TGCGCCAGCAGCCTCTCGGGGGGGCGCTCTGTCCATGAGCAGTTCTTC. Amino acids: CASSLSGGRSVHEQFF. The genes are TRBV5-1 and TRBJ2-1, with TRBD2 matching 8 bases. CDR3 length: 16 amino acids. The germline V gene encodes CDR1 SGHRS and CDR2 YFSETQ. After removal of 4 bases from V and 8 bases from J, the junction contained 14 bases not matched to a gene.